The 10 T cell receptor beta chains presented below share a single source sample, sequenced in a study of blood T cell repertoires in COVID-19. Produced via immunoSEQ multiplex PCR; TCRdb's table is partial and in-frame only. The table lists about 240,000 clones, about four fifths of them singletons. The sample taken for sequencing was peripheral blood. These receptors were obtained from a woman aged 80 or over with acute or convalescent COVID-19.

The CDR3 DNA reads TGCGCCAGCAGCTCGTCGACAGGGGGCTATGGCTACACCTTC. It translates to CASSSSTGGYGYTF. This chain links TRBV5-1 with TRBJ1-2; 9 nucleotides match TRBD1. Germline V CDR1 and CDR2: SGHRS, YFSETQ. Trimming took 3 bases from V and 4 from J; bases not matched to a gene: 4. The CDR3 spans 14 residues.

The rearrangement joins TRBV3-1 (or the pseudogene TRBV3-2) to TRBJ1-2, with D unclear. CDR3 length: 14 amino acids. The germline V gene encodes CDR1 LGHDT and CDR2 YNNKEL (reference sequence). Trimming took 0 bases from V and 1 from J, leaving 6 bases between them. Here the CDR3 DNA reads TGTGCCAGCAGCCAAGAAGAGGGTAACTATGGCTACACCTTC. It specifies CASSQEEGNYGYTF.

This chain connects TRBV5-1 to TRBJ1-4, with 7 bases matching TRBD1. CDR3 length equals 15 residues. V was pared by 3 bases and J by 0 bases, with 2 bases of the junction left unmatched. Germline V gene lookup returns CDR1 SGHRS and CDR2 YFSETQ. The CDR3 nucleotides read TGCGCCAGCAGCTCGACAGGGACAACTAATGAAAAACTGTTTTTT. It codes for CASSSTGTTNEKLFF.

The V and J genes are TRBV28 and TRBJ1-2, with D perhaps TRBD1 (5 bases). Trimming shortened V by 2 bases and J by 4 bases, and 14 bases separated the two germline ends. This CDR3 has 15 amino acids. Looked up from germline, CDR1 is MDHEN and CDR2 is SYDVKM. The CDR3 DNA reads TGTGCCAGCAGTTTACAGGGAGGGACCTCCTATGGCTACACCTTC. Its protein product is CASSLQGGTSYGYTF.

This clone turned up a few times. The rearrangement uses TRBV6-5 and TRBJ1-5, with TRBD1 matching over 10 bases. Trimming removed 6 bases from V and 6 bases from J; junction bases left unmatched: 5. CDR1 is MNHEY and CDR2 is SVGAGI in the germline V gene. The CDR3 runs to 14 residues. CDR3 region: CASRTGGSTQPQHF. The CDR3 DNA is TGTGCCAGCAGGACAGGGGGCTCTACTCAGCCCCAGCATTTT.

The chain has TRBV7-2 and TRBJ2-2; 7 bases fit TRBD1. The CDR3 runs to 14 residues. CDR1 and CDR2 from the germline V gene are SGHTA and FQGNSA. The ends lost 3 bases at V and 7 bases at J; junction bases unmatched: 5. For the CDR3, the DNA is TGTGCCAGCAGCTTCGACAGGGCTAGCGGGGAGCTGTTTTTT. Protein product: CASSFDRASGELFF.

This chain joins TRBV5-1 and TRBJ2-1; 8 bases fit TRBD2. This CDR3 is built from 14 residues. Germline V lookup: CDR1 SGHRS, CDR2 YFSETQ. V gave up 2 bases and J gave up 6 bases; unmatched junction bases: 4. The CDR3 DNA reads TGCGCCAGCAGCTTTAGCGGGGACTTCAATGAGCAGTTCTTC. Its protein product is CASSFSGDFNEQFF.

The rearrangement uses TRBV6-5 and TRBJ1-2; 8 bases fit TRBD1. The CDR3 totals 14 residues. The junction had 11 bases not matched to a gene; V was cut back by 7 bases and J by 7 bases. The V gene's germline CDR1 is MNHEY and CDR2 SVGAGI. In DNA, the CDR3 is TGTGCCAGCACCTCCGGAGGGACAGGTTTTGGCTACACCTTC. It is translated as CASTSGGTGFGYTF.

V usage is TRBV28 and J usage is TRBJ2-3; TRBD2 matches at 8 bases. Germline CDR1 reads MDHEN; CDR2 reads SYDVKM. V lost 6 bases, J lost 2 bases, and 10 bases stayed unmatched. There are 16 residues in the CDR3. CDR3 coding DNA: TGTGCCAGCAGCGACCCTCGGGGGGGCCTCACAGATACGCAGTATTTT. Translating it yields CASSDPRGGLTDTQYF.

The chain has TRBV11-2 and TRBJ1-2; D might be TRBD1 (5 bases). V was cut by 5 bases and J by 4 bases, with 17 bases left in between. From germline, CDR1 is SGHAT and CDR2 FQNNGV. This CDR3 spans 15 amino acids. CDR3 amino acids: CASSNRGGRGYGYTF. Written as DNA, the CDR3 is TGTGCCAGCAGCAATCGGGGAGGAAGGGGCTATGGCTACACCTTC.